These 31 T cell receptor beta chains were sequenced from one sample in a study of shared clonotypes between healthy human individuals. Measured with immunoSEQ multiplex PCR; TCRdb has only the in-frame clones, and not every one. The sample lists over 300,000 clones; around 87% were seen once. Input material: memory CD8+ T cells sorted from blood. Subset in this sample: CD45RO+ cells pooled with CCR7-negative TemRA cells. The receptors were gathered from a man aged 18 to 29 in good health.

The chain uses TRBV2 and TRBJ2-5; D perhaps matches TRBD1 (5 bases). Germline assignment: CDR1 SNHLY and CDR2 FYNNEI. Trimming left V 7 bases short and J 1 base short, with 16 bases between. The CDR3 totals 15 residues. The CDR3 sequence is CASNFRQNVQETQYF. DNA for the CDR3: TGTGCCAGCAACTTTCGACAGAATGTCCAAGAGACCCAGTACTTC.

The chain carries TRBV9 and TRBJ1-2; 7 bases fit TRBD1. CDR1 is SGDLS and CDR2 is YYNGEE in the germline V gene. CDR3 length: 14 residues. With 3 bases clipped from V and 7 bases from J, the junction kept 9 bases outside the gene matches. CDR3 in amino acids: CASSGTGTVGGYTF. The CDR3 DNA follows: TGTGCCAGCAGCGGAACCGGGACAGTCGGTGGCTACACCTTC.

The CDR3 sequence is CASSWVDSYNSPLHF. For the CDR3, the DNA is TGTGCCAGCAGTTGGGTGGACTCCTATAATTCACCCCTCCACTTT. The chain combines TRBV28 with TRBJ1-6; the D is unclear. The CDR3 sequence is 15 residues long. The germline V gene encodes CDR1 MDHEN and CDR2 SYDVKM. V was trimmed by 4 bases and J by 0 bases, leaving 7 bases between them. Full variable domain (rest looked up from reference TRBV28 and TRBJ1-6): DVKVTQSSRYLVKRTGEKVFLECVQDMDHENMFWYRQDPGLGLRLIYFSYDVKMKEKGDIPEGYSVSREKKERFSLILESASTNQTSMYLCASSWVDSYNSPLHFGNGTRLTVT.

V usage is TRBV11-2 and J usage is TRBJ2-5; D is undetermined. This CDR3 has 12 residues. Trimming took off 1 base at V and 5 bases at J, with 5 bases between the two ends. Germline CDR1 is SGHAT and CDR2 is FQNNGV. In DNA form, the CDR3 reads TGTGCCAGCAGCTTAGTTGCCGAGACCCAGTACTTC. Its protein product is CASSLVAETQYF.

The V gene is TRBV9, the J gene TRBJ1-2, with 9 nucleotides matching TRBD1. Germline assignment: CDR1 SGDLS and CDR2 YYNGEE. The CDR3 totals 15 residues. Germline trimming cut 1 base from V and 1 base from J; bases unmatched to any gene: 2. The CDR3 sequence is CASSVPGQGNYGYTF. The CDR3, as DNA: TGTGCCAGCAGCGTACCGGGACAGGGTAACTATGGCTACACCTTC.

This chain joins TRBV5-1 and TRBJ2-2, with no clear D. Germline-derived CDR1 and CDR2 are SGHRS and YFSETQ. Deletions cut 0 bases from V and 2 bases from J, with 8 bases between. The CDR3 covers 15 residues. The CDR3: CASSLVGPNTGELFF. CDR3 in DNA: TGCGCCAGCAGCTTGGTAGGGCCTAACACCGGGGAGCTGTTTTTT.

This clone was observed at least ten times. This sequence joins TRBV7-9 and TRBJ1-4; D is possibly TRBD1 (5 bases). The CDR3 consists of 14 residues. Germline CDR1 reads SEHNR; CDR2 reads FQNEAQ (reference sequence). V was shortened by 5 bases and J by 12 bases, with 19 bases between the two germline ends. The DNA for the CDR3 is TGTGCCAGCAGCCCAGGGTGGGTTCGCGGGGAACTGTTTTTT. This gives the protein CASSPGWVRGELFF.

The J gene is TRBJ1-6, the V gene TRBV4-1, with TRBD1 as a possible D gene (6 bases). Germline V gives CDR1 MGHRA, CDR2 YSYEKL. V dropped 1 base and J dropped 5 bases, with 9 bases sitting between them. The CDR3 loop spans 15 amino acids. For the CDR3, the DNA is TGCGCCAGCAGCCAAGGACAGGCGAATAATTCACCCCTCCACTTT. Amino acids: CASSQGQANNSPLHF.

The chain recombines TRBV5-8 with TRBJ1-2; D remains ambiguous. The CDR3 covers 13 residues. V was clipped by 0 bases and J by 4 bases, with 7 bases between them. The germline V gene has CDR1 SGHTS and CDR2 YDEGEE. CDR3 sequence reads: CASSLEAGYGYTF. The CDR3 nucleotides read TGTGCCAGCAGCTTGGAAGCGGGCTATGGCTACACCTTC.

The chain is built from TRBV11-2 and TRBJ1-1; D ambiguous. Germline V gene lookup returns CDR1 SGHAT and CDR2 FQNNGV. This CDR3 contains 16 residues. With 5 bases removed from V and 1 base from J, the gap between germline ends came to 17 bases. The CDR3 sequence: CASSLRGPLPNTEAFF. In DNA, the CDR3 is TGTGCCAGCAGCCTCCGAGGCCCTCTGCCGAACACTGAAGCTTTCTTT. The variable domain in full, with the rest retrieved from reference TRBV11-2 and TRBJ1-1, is EAGVAQSPRYKIIEKRQSVAFWCNPISGHATLYWYQQILGQGPKLLIQFQNNGVVDDSQLPKDRFSAERLKGVDSTLKIQPAKLEDSAVYLCASSLRGPLPNTEAFFGQGTRLTVV.

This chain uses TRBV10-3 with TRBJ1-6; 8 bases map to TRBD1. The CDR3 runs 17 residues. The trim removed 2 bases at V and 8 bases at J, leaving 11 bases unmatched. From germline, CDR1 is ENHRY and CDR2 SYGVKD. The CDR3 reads CAISEPPGTGGDSPLHF. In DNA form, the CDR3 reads TGTGCCATCAGTGAGCCACCCGGGACAGGAGGGGATTCACCCCTCCACTTT.

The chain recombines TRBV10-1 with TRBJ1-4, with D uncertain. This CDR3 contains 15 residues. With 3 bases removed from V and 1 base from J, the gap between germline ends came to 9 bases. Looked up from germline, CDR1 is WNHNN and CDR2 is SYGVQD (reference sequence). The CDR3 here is CASSDSGETNEKLFF. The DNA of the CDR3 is TGCGCCAGCAGTGATTCCGGGGAAACTAATGAAAAACTGTTTTTT.

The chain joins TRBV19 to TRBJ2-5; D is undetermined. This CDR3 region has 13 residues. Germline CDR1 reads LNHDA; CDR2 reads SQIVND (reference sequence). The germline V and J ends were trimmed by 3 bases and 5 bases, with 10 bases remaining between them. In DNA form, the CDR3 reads TGTGCCAGTAGTATGAGGTACTGGGAGACCCAGTACTTC. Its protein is CASSMRYWETQYF.

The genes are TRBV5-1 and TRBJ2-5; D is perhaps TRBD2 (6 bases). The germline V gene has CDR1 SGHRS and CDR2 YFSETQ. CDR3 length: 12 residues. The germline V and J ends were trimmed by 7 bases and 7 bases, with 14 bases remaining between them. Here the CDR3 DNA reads TGCGCCAGCGGAGGGAATTGGGGGACCCAGTACTTC. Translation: CASGGNWGTQYF.

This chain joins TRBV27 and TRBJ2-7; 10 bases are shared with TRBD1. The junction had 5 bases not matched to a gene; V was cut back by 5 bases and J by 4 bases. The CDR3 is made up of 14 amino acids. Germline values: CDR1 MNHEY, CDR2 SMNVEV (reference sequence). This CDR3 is CASSPRDRGYEQYF. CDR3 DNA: TGTGCCAGCAGTCCCCGGGACAGGGGTTACGAGCAGTACTTC.

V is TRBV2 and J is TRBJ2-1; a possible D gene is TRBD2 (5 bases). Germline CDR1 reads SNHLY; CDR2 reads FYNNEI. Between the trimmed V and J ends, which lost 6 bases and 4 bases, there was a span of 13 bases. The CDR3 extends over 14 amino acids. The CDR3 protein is CASRTNGVYNEQFF. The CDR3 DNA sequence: TGTGCCAGCAGGACGAACGGGGTTTACAATGAGCAGTTCTTC.

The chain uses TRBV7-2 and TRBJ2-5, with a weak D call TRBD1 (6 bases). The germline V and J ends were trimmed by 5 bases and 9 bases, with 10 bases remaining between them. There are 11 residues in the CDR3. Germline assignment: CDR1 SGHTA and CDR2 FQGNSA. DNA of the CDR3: TGTGCCAGCAGCCTGACAGGCTCCCAGTACTTC. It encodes CASSLTGSQYF.

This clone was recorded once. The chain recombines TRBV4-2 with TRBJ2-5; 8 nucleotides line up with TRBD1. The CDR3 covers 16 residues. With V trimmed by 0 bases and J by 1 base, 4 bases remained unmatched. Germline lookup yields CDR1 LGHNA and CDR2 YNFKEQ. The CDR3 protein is CASSQETGGTQETQYF. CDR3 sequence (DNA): TGTGCCAGCAGCCAAGAAACAGGGGGAACCCAAGAGACCCAGTACTTC.

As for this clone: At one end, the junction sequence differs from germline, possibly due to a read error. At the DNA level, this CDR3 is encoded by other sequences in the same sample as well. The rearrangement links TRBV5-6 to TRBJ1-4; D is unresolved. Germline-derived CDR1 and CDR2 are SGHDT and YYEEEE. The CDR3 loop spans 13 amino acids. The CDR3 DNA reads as TGTGCCAGTAGCTTGGACCGTGATGATGTACTGTTTTTT. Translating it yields CASSLDRDDVLFF.

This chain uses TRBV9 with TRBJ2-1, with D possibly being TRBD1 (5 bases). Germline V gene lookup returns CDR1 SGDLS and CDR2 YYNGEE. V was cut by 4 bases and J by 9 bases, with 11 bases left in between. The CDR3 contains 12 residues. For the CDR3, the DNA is TGTGCCAGCAGCACAGGCGGAAGTGAGCAGTTCTTC. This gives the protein CASSTGGSEQFF.

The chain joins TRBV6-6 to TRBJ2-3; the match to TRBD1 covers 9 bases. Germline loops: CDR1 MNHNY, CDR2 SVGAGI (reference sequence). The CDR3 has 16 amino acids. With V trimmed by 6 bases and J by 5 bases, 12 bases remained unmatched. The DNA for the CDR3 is TGTGCCAGCAGCTACGCCTGGGACAGGGAGAGAGATACGCAGTATTTT. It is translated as CASSYAWDRERDTQYF.

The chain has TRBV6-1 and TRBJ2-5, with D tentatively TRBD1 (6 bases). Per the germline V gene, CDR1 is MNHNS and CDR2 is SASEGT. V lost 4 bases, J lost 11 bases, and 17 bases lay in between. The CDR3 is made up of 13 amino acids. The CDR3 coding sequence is TGTGCCAGCAGTGGCAACGGACAGCCGTCTCAGTACTTC. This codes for CASSGNGQPSQYF.

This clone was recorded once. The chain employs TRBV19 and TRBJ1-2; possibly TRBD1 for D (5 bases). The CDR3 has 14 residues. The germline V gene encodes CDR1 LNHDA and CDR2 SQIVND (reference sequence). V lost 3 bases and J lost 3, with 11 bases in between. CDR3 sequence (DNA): TGTGCCAGTAGTATTATGGCAGGGCACTATGGCTACACCTTC. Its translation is CASSIMAGHYGYTF.

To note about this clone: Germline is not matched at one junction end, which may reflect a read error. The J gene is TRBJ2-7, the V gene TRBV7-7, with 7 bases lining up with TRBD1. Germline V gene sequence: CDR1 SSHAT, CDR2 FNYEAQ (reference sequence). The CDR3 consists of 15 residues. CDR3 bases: TGTGCTAGCAGCTTAGCATCGGGACAGTCCTACGAGCAGTACTTC. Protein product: CASSLASGQSYEQYF.

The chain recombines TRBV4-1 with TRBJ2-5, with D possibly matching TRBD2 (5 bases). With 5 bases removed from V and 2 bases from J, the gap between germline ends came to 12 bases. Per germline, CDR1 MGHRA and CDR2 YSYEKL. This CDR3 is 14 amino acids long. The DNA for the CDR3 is TGCGCCAGCAGCATAAAACAGCGGCAAGAGACCCAGTACTTC. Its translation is CASSIKQRQETQYF.

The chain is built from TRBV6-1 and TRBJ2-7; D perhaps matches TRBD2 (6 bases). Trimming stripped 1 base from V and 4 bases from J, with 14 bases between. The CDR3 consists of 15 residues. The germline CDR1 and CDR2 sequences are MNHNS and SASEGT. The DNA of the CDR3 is TGTGCCAGCAGTGAAGGTATGATGACTAGATACGAGCAGTACTTC. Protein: CASSEGMMTRYEQYF.

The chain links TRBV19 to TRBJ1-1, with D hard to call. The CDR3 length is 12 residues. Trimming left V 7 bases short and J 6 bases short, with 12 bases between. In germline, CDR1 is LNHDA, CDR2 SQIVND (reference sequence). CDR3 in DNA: TGTGCCAGTAACCCTCACGGGGCTGAAGCTTTCTTT. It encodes CASNPHGAEAFF. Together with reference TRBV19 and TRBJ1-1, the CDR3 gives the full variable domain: DGGITQSPKYLFRKEGQNVTLSCEQNLNHDAMYWYRQDPGQGLRLIYYSQIVNDFQKGDIAEGYSVSREKKESFPLTVTSAQKNPTAFYLCASNPHGAEAFFGQGTRLTVV.

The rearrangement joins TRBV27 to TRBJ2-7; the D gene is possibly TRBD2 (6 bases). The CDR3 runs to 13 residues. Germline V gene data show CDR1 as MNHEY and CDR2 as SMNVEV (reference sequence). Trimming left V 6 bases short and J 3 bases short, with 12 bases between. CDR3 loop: CASSAGLNYEQYF. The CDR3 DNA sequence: TGTGCCAGCAGCGCGGGACTTAACTACGAGCAGTACTTC.

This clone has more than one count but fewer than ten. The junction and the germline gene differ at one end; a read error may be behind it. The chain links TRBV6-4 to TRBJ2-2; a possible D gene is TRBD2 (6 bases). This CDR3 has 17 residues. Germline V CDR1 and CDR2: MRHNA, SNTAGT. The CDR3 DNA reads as TGTGCCAGCAGTTACTCATGGGGGACTCTGAACACCGGGGAGCTGTTTTTT. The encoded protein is CASSYSWGTLNTGELFF.

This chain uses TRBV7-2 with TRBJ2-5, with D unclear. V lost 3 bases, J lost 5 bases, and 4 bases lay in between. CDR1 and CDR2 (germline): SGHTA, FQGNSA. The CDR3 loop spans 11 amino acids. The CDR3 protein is CASSFDETQYF. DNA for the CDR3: TGTGCCAGCAGCTTTGACGAGACCCAGTACTTC.

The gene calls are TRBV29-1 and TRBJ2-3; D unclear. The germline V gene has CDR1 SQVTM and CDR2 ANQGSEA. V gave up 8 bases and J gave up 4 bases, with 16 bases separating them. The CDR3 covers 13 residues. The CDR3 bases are TGCAGCTTCCGCCTGGGAAACGCAGATACGCAGTATTTT. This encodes CSFRLGNADTQYF.